The 21 T cell receptor beta chains below all came from one sample that was sequenced in a study of blood T cell repertoires in COVID-19. Data came from immunoSEQ multiplex PCR; TCRdb stores just in-frame clones and leaves some out. Among hundreds of thousands of clones, 86% were seen once, and the ten largest hold approximately 4.8%. Input material: PBMCs or T cells enriched from blood (not recorded which). The receptors were sampled from a woman aged 25 to 45 who had been exposed to COVID-19.

This chain connects TRBV7-8 to TRBJ2-7, with 7 nucleotides matching TRBD2. The CDR3 loop spans 14 amino acids. Germline assignment: CDR1 SGHVS and CDR2 FQNEAQ. Losses at the gene ends were 4 bases for V and 7 bases for J; bases not matched to a gene: 10. The DNA for the CDR3 is TGTGCCAGCAGCTCCCCTCCGGGGGGTACGGAGCAGTACTTC. Its protein is CASSSPPGGTEQYF. The full variable domain, in which reference TRBV7-8 and TRBJ2-7 provide the parts outside the CDR3, is GAGVSQSPRYKVAKRGQDVALRCDPISGHVSLFWYQQALGQGPEFLTYFQNEAQLDKSGLPSDRFFAERPEGSVSTLKIQRTQQEDSAVYLCASSSPPGGTEQYFGPGTRLTVT.

Details on this clone: The sample contains more than one DNA sequence encoding this CDR3. The chain uses TRBV5-1 and TRBJ1-3, with TRBD1 identical over 11 bases. Germline V gene data show CDR1 as SGHRS and CDR2 as YFSETQ. With 4 bases clipped from V and 0 bases from J, the junction kept 12 bases outside the gene matches. The CDR3 runs 19 residues. CDR3 in amino acids: CASSLGTGGSLSSGNTIYF. CDR3 in DNA: TGCGCCAGCAGCCTCGGGACAGGGGGTTCCCTCAGCTCTGGAAACACCATATATTTT.

The gene calls are TRBV12-3 or TRBV12-4 and TRBJ2-2; a possible D gene is TRBD2 (5 bases). CDR3 length: 13 residues. The V and J ends lost 4 bases and 8 bases respectively, with 11 bases between them. The chain's CDR3 is CASSWIPGGELFF. CDR3 coding DNA: TGTGCCAGCAGTTGGATACCGGGAGGGGAGCTGTTTTTT.

In this sample, this clone turned up once. The CDR3 bases are TGCAGCGCTATCAGGGGTAGCTCCTACAATGAGCAGTTCTTC. This translates into CSAIRGSSYNEQFF. The chain combines TRBV29-1 with TRBJ2-1; tentatively, D is TRBD1 (6 bases). The CDR3 is made up of 14 amino acids. Trimming took 7 bases from V and 0 from J, leaving 13 bases between them. From germline, CDR1 is SQVTM and CDR2 ANQGSEA.

This clone was seen just once. The chain carries TRBV2 and TRBJ1-3; 9 nucleotides match TRBD1. Losses at the gene ends were 2 bases for V and 4 bases for J; bases not matched to a gene: 15. Germline values: CDR1 SNHLY, CDR2 FYNNEI. There are 19 residues in the CDR3. The CDR3 region is CASSESTYGQGWGGNTIYF. DNA of the CDR3: TGTGCCAGCAGTGAATCCACCTACGGACAGGGGTGGGGGGGAAACACCATATATTTT.

V usage is TRBV28 and J usage is TRBJ1-1; D is uncertain. Trimming stripped 2 bases from V and 11 bases from J, with 12 bases between. The CDR3 is made up of 12 amino acids. In germline, CDR1 is MDHEN, CDR2 SYDVKM. The DNA for the CDR3 is TGTGCCAGCAGTTTAGCAGACCGAGGGGCTTTCTTT. Translated, it gives CASSLADRGAFF.

The chain joins TRBV18 to TRBJ2-1; 13 bases align to TRBD2. The V and J ends lost 3 bases and 6 bases, in that order; junction bases with no gene match: 11. Germline CDR1 is KGHSH and CDR2 is LQKENI. This CDR3 is built from 18 residues. CDR3 sequence reads: CASSPAGLAGPTSNEQFF. DNA of the CDR3: TGTGCCAGCTCACCTGCGGGACTAGCGGGGCCCACGAGCAATGAGCAGTTCTTC.

The chain is built from TRBV7-8 and TRBJ2-1; a possible D gene is TRBD1 (7 bases). Germline V CDR1 and CDR2: SGHVS, FQNEAQ. The CDR3 has 16 residues. Trimming shortened V by 4 bases and J by 6 bases, and 19 bases separated the two germline ends. DNA of the CDR3: TGTGCCAGCAGCTACCTTGGGGGGACAGAGGCCAATGAGCAGTTCTTC. Translating gives CASSYLGGTEANEQFF.

The V gene is TRBV7-6, the J gene TRBJ1-4; 7 positions match TRBD1. V lost 0 bases and J lost 4; bases outside the gene matches: 8. This CDR3 has 17 amino acids. The V gene's germline CDR1 is SGHVS and CDR2 FNYEAQ. The CDR3 DNA follows: TGTGCCAGCAGCTTAGCGCGGCCGGGACAGCGTAATGAAAAACTGTTTTTT. As protein: CASSLARPGQRNEKLFF.

J is TRBJ2-3 and V is TRBV29-1; D ambiguous. There are 15 residues in the CDR3. Germline CDR1 SQVTM, CDR2 ANQGSEA. Deletions cut 3 bases from V and 5 bases from J, with 18 bases between. Here the CDR3 reads CSVEALGLELDTQYF. In DNA, the CDR3 is TGCAGCGTTGAGGCTCTAGGCCTAGAATTAGATACGCAGTATTTT.

The CDR3 sequence: CASSAGQGYGYTF. CDR3 DNA: TGTGCCAGCAGTGCGGGACAGGGATATGGCTACACCTTC. The rearrangement links TRBV2 to TRBJ1-2; 9 nucleotides line up with TRBD1. Germline trimming cut 4 bases from V and 5 bases from J; bases unmatched to any gene: 2. The germline V gene encodes CDR1 SNHLY and CDR2 FYNNEI. The CDR3 length is 13 residues.

This rearrangement joins TRBV3-1 (or the pseudogene TRBV3-2) to TRBJ1-2, with TRBD1 as a possible D gene (5 bases). Germline V gene sequence: CDR1 LGHDT, CDR2 YNNKEL (reference sequence). CDR3 length: 15 residues. The germline V and J ends were trimmed by 1 base and 8 bases, with 17 bases remaining between them. The CDR3 is CASSQGTGTTVGYTF. CDR3 in DNA: TGTGCCAGCAGCCAAGGAACCGGGACTACGGTAGGCTACACCTTC.

The chain couples TRBV25-1 to TRBJ2-3, with D possibly matching TRBD2 (7 bases). Germline V gives CDR1 MGHDK, CDR2 SYGVNS. CDR3 length equals 17 residues. Deletions cut 4 bases from V and 1 base from J, with 18 bases between. In DNA, the CDR3 is TGTGCCAGCAGTGTAGGACTGGCGGGGGCCCGCACAGATACGCAGTATTTT. This translates into CASSVGLAGARTDTQYF.

V gene TRBV14 combines with J gene TRBJ2-7; D is perhaps TRBD1 (5 bases). Germline CDR1 SGHDN, CDR2 FVKESK. There are 14 residues in the CDR3. V lost 0 bases and J 5 bases, leaving 11 bases between the germline ends. CDR3 coding DNA: TGTGCCAGCAGCCAAGAACAGGCCTTCCACGAGCAGTACTTC. Residues: CASSQEQAFHEQYF.

The rearrangement uses TRBV5-8 and TRBJ2-3; TRBD2 matches 9 bases. This CDR3 region has 16 residues. With 1 base clipped from V and 2 bases from J, the junction kept 5 bases outside the gene matches. Germline assignment: CDR1 SGHTS and CDR2 YDEGEE. The CDR3 loop reads CASSLWLAGNTDTQYF. The CDR3 DNA reads as TGTGCCAGCAGCTTGTGGCTAGCGGGGAACACAGATACGCAGTATTTT.

J is TRBJ2-3 and V is TRBV11-2; 10 bases are a match to TRBD2. The V gene's germline CDR1 is SGHAT and CDR2 FQNNGV. The V and J ends lost 1 base and 5 bases, in that order; junction bases with no gene match: 9. The CDR3 is 17 residues long. DNA for the CDR3: TGTGCCAGCAGCTTAGTGGCTAGCGGGGGTTTTAGAGATACGCAGTATTTT. This sequence encodes CASSLVASGGFRDTQYF. The entire variable domain, with the rest obtained from reference TRBV11-2 and TRBJ2-3, is as follows: EAGVAQSPRYKIIEKRQSVAFWCNPISGHATLYWYQQILGQGPKLLIQFQNNGVVDDSQLPKDRFSAERLKGVDSTLKIQPAKLEDSAVYLCASSLVASGGFRDTQYFGPGTRLTVL.

This clone has only one observation. The chain is built from TRBV24-1 and TRBJ2-2, with 7 bases lining up with TRBD1. Germline lookup yields CDR1 KGHDR and CDR2 SFDVKD. This CDR3 spans 16 amino acids. V lost 3 bases to trimming and J lost 7 bases; unmatched junction nucleotides: 10. CDR3 amino acids: CATSDVGRGHNGELFF. The CDR3 DNA follows: TGTGCCACCAGTGATGTGGGAAGGGGGCACAACGGGGAGCTGTTTTTT.

The rearrangement links TRBV5-1 to TRBJ1-4; TRBD1 matches at 9 bases. The J segment lost 4 bases and the V segment lost 4 bases, leaving 14 bases of the junction unmatched. This CDR3 contains 18 residues. Germline values: CDR1 SGHRS, CDR2 YFSETQ. CDR3 sequence reads: CASSKGQGRVNGNEKLFF. CDR3 nucleotides: TGCGCCAGCAGCAAAGGACAGGGGCGCGTGAATGGTAATGAAAAACTGTTTTTT.

The genes are TRBV7-8 and TRBJ1-2; TRBD1 agrees at 8 bases. Germline-derived CDR1 and CDR2 are SGHVS and FQNEAQ. This CDR3 is built from 14 residues. V gave up 6 bases and J gave up 2 bases; unmatched junction bases: 5. This chain's CDR3 is CASSWTGRNYGYTF. For the CDR3, the DNA is TGTGCCAGCAGTTGGACAGGGCGAAACTATGGCTACACCTTC.

This clone was picked up one time. The gene calls are TRBV2 and TRBJ1-2; 7 positions agree with TRBD1. This CDR3 region has 14 residues. J gave up 4 bases and V 2 bases, and 4 bases lay outside the gene matches. The germline gives CDR1 SNHLY, CDR2 FYNNEI. This chain's CDR3 is CASSEQGQSYGYTF. The DNA of the CDR3 is TGTGCCAGCAGTGAACAGGGACAGTCCTATGGCTACACCTTC.

This clone was picked up one time. An end of the junction differs from the germline gene, which may be a read error. This rearrangement joins TRBV27 to TRBJ2-1, with a tentative D call TRBD1 (6 bases). This CDR3 comprises 17 residues. CDR1 MNHEY and CDR2 SMNVEV come from the germline V gene (reference sequence). CDR3 protein: CASNLFQTGFSYNEQFF. Written as DNA, the CDR3 is TGTGCCAGCAATTTATTCCAAACAGGGTTTTCCTACAATGAGCAGTTCTTC.